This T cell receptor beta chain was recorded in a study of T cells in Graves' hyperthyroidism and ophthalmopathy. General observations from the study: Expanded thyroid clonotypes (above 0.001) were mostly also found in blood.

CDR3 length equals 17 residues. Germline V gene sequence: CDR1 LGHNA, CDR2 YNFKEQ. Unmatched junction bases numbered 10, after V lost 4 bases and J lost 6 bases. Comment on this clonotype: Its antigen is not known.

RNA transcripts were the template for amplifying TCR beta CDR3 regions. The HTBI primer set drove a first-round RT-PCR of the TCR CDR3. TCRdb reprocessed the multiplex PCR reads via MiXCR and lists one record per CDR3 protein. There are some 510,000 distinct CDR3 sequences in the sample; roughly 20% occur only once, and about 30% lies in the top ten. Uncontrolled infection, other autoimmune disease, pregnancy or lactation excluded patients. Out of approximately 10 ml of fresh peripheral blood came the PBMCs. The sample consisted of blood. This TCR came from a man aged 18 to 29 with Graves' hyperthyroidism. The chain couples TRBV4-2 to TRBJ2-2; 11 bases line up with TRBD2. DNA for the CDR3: TGTGCCAGCAGCCGGACTAGCGGGCAAACGGCACCCGGGGAGCTGTTTTTT. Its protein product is CASSRTSGQTAPGELFF.